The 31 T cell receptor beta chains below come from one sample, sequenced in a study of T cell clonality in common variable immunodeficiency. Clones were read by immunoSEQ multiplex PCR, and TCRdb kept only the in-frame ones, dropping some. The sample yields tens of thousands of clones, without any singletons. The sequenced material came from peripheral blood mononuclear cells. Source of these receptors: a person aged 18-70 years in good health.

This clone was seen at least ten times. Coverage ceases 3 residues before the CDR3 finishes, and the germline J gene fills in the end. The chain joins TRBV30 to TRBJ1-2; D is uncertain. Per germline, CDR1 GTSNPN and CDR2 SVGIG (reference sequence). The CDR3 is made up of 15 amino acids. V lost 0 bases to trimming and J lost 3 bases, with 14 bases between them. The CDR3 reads CAWSVMPGWDYGYTF. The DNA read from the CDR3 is TGTGCCTGGAGTGTAATGCCCGGGTGGGACTATGGC.

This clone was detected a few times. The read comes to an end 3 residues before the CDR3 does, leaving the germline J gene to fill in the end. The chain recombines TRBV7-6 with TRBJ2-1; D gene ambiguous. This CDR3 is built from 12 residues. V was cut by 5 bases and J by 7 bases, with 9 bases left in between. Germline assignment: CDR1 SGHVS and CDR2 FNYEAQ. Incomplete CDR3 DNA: TGTGCCAGCAGCACAAGTAAAAATGAG. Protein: CASSTSKNE. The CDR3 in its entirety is CASSTSKNEQFF.

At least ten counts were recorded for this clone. CDR3 bases read: TGCAGTGCTAGCCCTAGCGGGAACACAGATACG. This codes for CSASPSGNTDT. The full-length CDR3 reads as CSASPSGNTDTQYF. The chain links TRBV20-1 to TRBJ2-3, with 9 positions matching TRBD2. Sequencing ends 3 residues short of the CDR3 end; the germline J gene provides the rest. Unmatched junction bases numbered 3, after V lost 3 bases and J lost 2 bases. Germline CDR1 reads DFQATT; CDR2 reads SNEGSKA (reference sequence). The CDR3 runs to 14 residues.

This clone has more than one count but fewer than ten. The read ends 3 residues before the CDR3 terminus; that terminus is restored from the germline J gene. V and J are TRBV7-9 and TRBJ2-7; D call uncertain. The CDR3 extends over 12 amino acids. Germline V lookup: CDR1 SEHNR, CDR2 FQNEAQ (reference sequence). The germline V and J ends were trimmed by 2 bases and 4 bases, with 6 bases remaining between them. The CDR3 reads CASSLSGYEQYF. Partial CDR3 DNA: TGTGCCAGCAGCTTATCCGGTTACGAG.

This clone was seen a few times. The DNA read from the CDR3 is TGTGCCAGCTCACCACGATCACTAGCGGGAGGTAATGGGGATGATGAC. It codes for CASSPRSLAGGNGDDD. The full-length CDR3 reads as CASSPRSLAGGNGDDDYTF. The rearrangement uses TRBV18 and TRBJ1-2; D is ambiguous. The read finishes 3 residues shy of the CDR3 end, and the germline J gene is used to complete it. The length of the CDR3 is 19 residues. Looked up from germline, CDR1 is KGHSH and CDR2 is LQKENI.

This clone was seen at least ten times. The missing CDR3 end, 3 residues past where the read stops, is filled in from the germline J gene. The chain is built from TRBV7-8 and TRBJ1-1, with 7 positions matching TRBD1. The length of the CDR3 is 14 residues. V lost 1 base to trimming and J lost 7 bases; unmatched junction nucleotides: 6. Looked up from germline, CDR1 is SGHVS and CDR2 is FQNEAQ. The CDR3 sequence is CASSLDTGTDEAFF. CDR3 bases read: TGTGCCAGCAGCTTAGACACAGGGACAGATGAA.

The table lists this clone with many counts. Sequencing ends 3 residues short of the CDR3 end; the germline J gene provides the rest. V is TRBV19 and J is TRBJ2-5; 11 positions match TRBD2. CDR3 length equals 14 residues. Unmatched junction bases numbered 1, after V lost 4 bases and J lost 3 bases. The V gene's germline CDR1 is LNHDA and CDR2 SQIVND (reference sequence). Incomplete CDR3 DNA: TGTGCCAGTAGTACGACTAGCGGGGAAGAGACC. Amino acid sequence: CASSTTSGEET. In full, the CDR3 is CASSTTSGEETQYF.

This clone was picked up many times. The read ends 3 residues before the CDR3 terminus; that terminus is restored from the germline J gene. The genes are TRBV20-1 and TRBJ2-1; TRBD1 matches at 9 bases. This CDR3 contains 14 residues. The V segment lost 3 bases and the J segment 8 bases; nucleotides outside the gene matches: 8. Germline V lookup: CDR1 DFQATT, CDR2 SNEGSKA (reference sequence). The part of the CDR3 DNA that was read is TGCAGTGCTAGTTCGGACAGGGGAGGGCATGAG. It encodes CSASSDRGGHE. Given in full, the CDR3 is CSASSDRGGHEQFF.

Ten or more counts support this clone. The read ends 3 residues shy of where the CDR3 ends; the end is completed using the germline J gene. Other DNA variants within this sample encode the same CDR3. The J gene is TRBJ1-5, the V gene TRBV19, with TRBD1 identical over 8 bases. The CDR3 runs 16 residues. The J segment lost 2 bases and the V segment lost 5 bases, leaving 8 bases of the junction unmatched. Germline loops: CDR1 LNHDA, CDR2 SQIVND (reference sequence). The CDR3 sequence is CASSRGQGGGNQPQHF. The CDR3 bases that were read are TGTGCCAGTAGTCGCGGACAGGGCGGAGGCAATCAGCCC. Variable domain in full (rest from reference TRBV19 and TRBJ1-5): DGGITQSPKYLFRKEGQNVTLSCEQNLNHDAMYWYRQDPGQGLRLIYYSQIVNDFQKGDIAEGYSVSREKKESFPLTVTSAQKNPTAFYLCASSRGQGGGNQPQHFGDGTRLSIL.

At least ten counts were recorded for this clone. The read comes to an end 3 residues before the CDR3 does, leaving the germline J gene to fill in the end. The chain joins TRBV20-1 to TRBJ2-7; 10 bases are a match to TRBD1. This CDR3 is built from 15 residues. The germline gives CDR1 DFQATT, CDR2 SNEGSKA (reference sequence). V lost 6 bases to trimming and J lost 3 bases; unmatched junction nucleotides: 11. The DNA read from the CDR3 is TGCAGTGCCCGGCCCCGGACAGGGGGGATCTACGAG. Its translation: CSARPRTGGIYE. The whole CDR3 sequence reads CSARPRTGGIYEQYF.

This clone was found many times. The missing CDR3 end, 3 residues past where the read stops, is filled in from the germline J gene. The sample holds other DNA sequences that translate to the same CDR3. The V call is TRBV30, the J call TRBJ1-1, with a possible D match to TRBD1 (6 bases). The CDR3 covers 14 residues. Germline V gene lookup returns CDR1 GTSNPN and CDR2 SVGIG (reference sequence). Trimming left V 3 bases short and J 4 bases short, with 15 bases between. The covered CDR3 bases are TGTGCCTGGAGCCAGGACAGTTCAGGCACTGAA. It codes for CAWSQDSSGTE. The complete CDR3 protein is CAWSQDSSGTEAFF.

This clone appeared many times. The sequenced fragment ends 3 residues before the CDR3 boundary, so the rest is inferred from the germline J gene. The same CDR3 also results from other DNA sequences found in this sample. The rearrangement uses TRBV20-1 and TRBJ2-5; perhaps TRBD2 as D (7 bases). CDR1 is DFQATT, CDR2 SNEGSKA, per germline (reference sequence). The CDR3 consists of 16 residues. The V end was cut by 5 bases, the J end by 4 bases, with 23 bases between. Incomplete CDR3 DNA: TGCAGTGCTGAACGACTAGTCGCGGGGGCCGCAGAGACC. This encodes CSAERLVAGAAET. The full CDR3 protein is CSAERLVAGAAETQYF.

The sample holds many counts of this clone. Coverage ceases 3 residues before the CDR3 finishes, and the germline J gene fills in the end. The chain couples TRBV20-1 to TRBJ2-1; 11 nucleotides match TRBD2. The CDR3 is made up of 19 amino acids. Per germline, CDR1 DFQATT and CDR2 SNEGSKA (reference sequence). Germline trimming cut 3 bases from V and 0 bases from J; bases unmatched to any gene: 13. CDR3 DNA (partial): TGCAGTGCTAGGGGGGGAGCTAGCGGGGGGAAAAGCTCCTACAATGAG. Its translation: CSARGGASGGKSSYNE. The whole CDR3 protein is CSARGGASGGKSSYNEQFF.

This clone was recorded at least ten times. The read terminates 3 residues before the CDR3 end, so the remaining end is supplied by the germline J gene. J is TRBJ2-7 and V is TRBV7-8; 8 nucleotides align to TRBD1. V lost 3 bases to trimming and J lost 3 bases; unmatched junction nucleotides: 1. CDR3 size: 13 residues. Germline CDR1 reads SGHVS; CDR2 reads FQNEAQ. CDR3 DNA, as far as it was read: TGTGCCAGCAGCTTCGGACAGGGCTACGAG. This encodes CASSFGQGYE. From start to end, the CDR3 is CASSFGQGYEQYF.

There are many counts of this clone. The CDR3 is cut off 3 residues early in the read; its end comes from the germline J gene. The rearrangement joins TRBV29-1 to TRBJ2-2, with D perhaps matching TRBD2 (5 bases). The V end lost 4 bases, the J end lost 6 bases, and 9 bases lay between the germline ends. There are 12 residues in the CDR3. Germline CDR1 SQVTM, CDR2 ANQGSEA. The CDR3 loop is CSVGRGSGELFF. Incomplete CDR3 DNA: TGCAGCGTTGGTCGAGGGTCCGGGGAG.

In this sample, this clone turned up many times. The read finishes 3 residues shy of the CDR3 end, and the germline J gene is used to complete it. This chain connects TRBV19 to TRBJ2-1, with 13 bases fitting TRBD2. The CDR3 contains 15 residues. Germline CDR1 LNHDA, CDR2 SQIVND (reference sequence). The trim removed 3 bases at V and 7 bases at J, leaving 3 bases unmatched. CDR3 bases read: TGTGCCAGTAGTATCACTAGCGGGGGGGATAATGAG. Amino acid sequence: CASSITSGGDNE. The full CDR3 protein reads CASSITSGGDNEQFF.

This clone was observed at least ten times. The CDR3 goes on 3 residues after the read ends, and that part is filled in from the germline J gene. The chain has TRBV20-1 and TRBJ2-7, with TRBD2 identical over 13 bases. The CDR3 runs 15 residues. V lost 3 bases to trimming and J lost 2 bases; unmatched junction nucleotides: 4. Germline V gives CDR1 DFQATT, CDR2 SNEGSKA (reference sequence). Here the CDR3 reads CSASRLAGGAYEQYF. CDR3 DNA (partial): TGCAGTGCTAGCAGACTAGCGGGAGGAGCCTACGAG.

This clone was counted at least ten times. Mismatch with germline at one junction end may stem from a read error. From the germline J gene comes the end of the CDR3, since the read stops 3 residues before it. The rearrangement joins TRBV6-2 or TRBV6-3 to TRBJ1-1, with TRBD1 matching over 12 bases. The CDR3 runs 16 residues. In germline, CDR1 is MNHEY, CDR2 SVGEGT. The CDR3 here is CVSRPGTGGWNTEAFF. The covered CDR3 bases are TGTGTCAGCAGACCCGGGACAGGGGGCTGGAACACTGAA.

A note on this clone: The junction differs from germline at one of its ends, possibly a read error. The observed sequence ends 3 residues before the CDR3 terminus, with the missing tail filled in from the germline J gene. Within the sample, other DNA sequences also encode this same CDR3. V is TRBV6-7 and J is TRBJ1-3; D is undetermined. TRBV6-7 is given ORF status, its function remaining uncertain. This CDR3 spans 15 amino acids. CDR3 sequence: CASSYSGVVGNTIYF. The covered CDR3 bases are TGTGCCAGCAGTTACTCCGGGGTGGTGGGAAACACT.

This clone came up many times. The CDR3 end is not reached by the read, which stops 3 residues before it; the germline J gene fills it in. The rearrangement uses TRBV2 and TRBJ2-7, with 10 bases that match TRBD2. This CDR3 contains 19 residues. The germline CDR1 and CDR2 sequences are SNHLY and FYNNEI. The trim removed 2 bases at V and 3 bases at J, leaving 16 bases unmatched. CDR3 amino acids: CASSENKVPTSGDRYEQYF. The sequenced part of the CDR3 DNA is TGTGCCAGCAGTGAAAACAAGGTCCCCACTAGCGGGGATCGCTACGAG.

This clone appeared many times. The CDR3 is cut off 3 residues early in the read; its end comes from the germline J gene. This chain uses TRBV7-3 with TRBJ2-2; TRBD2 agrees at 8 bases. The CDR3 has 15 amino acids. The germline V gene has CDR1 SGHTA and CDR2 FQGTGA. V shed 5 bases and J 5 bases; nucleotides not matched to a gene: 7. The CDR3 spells CASSRGLEGTGELFF. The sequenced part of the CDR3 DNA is TGTGCCAGCAGCCGGGGACTAGAAGGGACCGGGGAG.

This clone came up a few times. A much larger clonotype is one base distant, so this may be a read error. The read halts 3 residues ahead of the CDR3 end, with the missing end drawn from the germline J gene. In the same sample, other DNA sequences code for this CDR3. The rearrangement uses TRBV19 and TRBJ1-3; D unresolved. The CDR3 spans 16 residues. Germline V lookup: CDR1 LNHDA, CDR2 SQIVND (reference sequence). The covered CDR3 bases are TGTGCCAGTAGTCCCACTTTAGGGTACTCTGGAAACACA. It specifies CASSPTLGYSGNT. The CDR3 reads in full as CASSPTLGYSGNTIYF.

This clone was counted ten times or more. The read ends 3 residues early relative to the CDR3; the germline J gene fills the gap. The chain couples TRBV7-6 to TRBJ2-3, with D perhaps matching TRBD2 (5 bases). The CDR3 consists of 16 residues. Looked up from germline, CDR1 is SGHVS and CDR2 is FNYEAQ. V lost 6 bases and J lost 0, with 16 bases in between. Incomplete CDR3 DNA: TGTGCCAGCAGTCTGCGGGCGTCCTCTAGCACAGATACG. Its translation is CASSLRASSSTDT. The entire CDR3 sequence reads CASSLRASSSTDTQYF.

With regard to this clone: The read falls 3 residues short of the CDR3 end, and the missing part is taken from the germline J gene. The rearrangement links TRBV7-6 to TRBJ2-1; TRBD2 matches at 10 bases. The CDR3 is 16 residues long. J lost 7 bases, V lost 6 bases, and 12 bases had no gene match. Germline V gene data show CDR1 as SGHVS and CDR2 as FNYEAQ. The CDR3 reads CASSQSGRAGRNEQFF. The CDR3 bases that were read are TGTGCCAGCAGTCAGAGCGGGAGGGCCGGAAGAAATGAG.

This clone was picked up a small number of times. Incomplete CDR3 DNA: TGTGCCAGCAGCCTATCAGGGGGTCAGCCG. It yields the protein CASSLSGGQP. From start to end, the CDR3 is CASSLSGGQPQYF. The chain employs TRBV2 and TRBJ2-3; 7 bases map to TRBD1. The read comes to an end 3 residues before the CDR3 does, leaving the germline J gene to fill in the end. Per germline, CDR1 SNHLY and CDR2 FYNNEI. The CDR3 contains 13 residues.

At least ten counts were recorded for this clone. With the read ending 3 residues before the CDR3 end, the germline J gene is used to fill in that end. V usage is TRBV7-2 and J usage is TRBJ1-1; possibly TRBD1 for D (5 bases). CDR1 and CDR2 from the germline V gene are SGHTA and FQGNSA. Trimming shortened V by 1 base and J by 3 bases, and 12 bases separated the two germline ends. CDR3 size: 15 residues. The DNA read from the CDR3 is TGTGCCAGCAGCTTAGGGTTCTCGGGGGACACTGAA. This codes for CASSLGFSGDTE. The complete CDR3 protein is CASSLGFSGDTEAFF.

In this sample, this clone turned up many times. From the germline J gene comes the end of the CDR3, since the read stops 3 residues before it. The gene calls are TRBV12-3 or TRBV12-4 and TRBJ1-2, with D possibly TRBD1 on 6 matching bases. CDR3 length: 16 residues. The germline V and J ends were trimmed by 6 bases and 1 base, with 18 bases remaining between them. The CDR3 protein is CASRTTQPGDNYGYTF. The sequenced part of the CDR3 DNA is TGTGCCAGCAGAACCACCCAGCCAGGGGATAACTATGGC.

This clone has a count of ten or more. The covered CDR3 bases are TGTGCCAGCAGATTATCCGGGACAGCGTTACATGGC. It specifies CASRLSGTALHG. The full-length CDR3 reads as CASRLSGTALHGYTF. The chain carries TRBV6-2 or TRBV6-3 and TRBJ1-2; 7 bases are a match to TRBD1. The CDR3 end is not reached by the read, which stops 3 residues before it; the germline J gene fills it in. The V gene end was trimmed by 6 bases and the J gene end by 6 bases; junction bases not matched to a gene: 13. CDR1 and CDR2 (germline): MNHEY, SVGEGT. CDR3 length equals 15 residues.

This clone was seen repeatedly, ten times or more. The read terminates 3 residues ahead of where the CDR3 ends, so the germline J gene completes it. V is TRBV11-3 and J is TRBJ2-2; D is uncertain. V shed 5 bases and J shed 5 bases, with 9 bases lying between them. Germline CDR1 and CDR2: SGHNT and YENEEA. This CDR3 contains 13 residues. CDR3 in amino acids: CASSLSRTGELFF. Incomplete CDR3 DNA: TGTGCCAGCAGCCTCTCCCGTACCGGGGAG.

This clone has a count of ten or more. The CDR3 bases that were read are TGCGCCAGCAGCCCCCAGGGGCAGAACACTGAA. Translating it yields CASSPQGQNTE. The full CDR3 protein reads CASSPQGQNTEAFF. The chain has TRBV5-1 and TRBJ1-1; D is perhaps TRBD1 (6 bases). The read is 3 residues too short to cover the CDR3 end, so that end is filled in from the germline J gene. CDR1 is SGHRS, CDR2 YFSETQ, per germline. The ends were cut back, 4 bases at V and 1 base at J, with 11 bases in the middle. CDR3 length: 14 amino acids.

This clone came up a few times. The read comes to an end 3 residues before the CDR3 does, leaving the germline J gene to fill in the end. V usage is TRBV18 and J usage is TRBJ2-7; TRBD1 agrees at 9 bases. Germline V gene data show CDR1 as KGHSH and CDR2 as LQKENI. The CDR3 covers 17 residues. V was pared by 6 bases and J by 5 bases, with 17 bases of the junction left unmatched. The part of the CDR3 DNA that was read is TGTGCCAGCTCCGATCTTCCACCGGGACAGGGTAGCCACGAG. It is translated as CASSDLPPGQGSHE. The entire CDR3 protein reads CASSDLPPGQGSHEQYF.